This T cell receptor beta chain was sequenced in a study of blood T cell repertoires in COVID-19. Study in general: Sites across the United States, Italy and Spain contributed samples from acute and convalescent COVID-19.

The authors' processing: The authors estimated nucleated cell counts from reference gene primer amplification. Profiled with immunoSEQ multiplex PCR; TCRdb holds only in-frame clones, not every one. V, J and clone size are those of that table, while D and trimming were read from the DNA. This sample has tens of thousands of clones, with 75% to 90% found just once. This clonotype was obtained from a human donor with acute or convalescent COVID-19. The donor label of this sample is uncertain. Sequencing was done on a sample of peripheral blood.

CDR3 nucleotide sequence: TGTGCCAGCACCCATGGGACTTCCAAAAACATTCAGTACTTC. It is translated as CASTHGTSKNIQYF. The chain combines TRBV28 with TRBJ2-4, with D possibly being TRBD2 (6 bases). From germline, CDR1 is MDHEN and CDR2 SYDVKM. V gave up 7 bases and J gave up 2 bases, with 12 bases separating them. The CDR3 has 14 amino acids.